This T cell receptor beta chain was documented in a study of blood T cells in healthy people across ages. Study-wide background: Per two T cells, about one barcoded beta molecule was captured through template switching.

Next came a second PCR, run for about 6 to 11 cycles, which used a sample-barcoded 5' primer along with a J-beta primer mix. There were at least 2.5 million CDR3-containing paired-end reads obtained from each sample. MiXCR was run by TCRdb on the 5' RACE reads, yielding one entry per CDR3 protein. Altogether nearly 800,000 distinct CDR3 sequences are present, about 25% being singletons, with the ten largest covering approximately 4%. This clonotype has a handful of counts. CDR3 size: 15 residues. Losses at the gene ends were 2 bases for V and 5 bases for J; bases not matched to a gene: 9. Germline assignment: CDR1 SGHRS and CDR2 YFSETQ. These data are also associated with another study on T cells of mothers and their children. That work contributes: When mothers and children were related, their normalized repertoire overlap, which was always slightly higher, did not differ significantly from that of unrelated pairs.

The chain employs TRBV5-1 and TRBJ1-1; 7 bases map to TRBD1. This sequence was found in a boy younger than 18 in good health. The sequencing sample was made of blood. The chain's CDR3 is CASSFFKTGETEAFF. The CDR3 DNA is TGCGCCAGCAGCTTCTTCAAAACAGGGGAAACTGAAGCTTTCTTT.